These 24 T cell receptor beta chains originate from one sample sequenced in a study of blood T cells in healthy people across ages. The use of a sample-barcoded 5' primer and a J-beta primer mix characterized a second PCR of roughly 6 to 11 cycles. One entry per CDR3 protein results from TCRdb running MiXCR on the 5' RACE reads. Of 600,000 to 800,000 distinct CDR3 sequences detected, approximately 21% appear once; the ten largest clones hold roughly 3.7%. Sequencing was carried out using blood. The receptors here all came from a man aged 70-80 years in good health.

The chain joins TRBV6-2 or TRBV6-3 to TRBJ1-1, with a weak D call TRBD1 (6 bases). V lost 4 bases and J 4 bases, leaving 13 bases between the germline ends. Germline lookup yields CDR1 MNHEY and CDR2 SVGEGT. The CDR3 has 14 residues. CDR3 amino acids: CASSLGGAGTEAFF. CDR3 in DNA: TGTGCCAGCAGTTTGGGGGGCGCAGGCACTGAAGCTTTCTTT.

The rearrangement links TRBV29-1 to TRBJ2-1; TRBD2 matches 11 bases. The CDR3 has 13 residues. V lost 7 bases, J lost 9 bases, and 8 bases stayed unmatched. Germline-derived CDR1 and CDR2 are SQVTM and ANQGSEA. The CDR3 protein is CSASTSGMGEQFF. CDR3 bases: TGCAGCGCCTCGACTAGCGGGATGGGTGAGCAGTTCTTC.

In DNA form, the CDR3 reads TGTGCCAGCAGCTTATCGAGCGGGACTCACAATGAGCAGTTCTTC. It codes for CASSLSSGTHNEQFF. V and J are TRBV11-2 and TRBJ2-1, with TRBD2 matching 7 bases. Germline CDR1 reads SGHAT; CDR2 reads FQNNGV. The junction had 6 bases not matched to a gene; V was cut back by 2 bases and J by 5 bases. The CDR3 extends over 15 amino acids.

This clonotype has more than one count but fewer than ten. This rearrangement joins TRBV7-6 to TRBJ2-5; TRBD1 might be the D (5 bases). The closer fit of TRBJ2-7 to the DNA end suggests the J call may be wrong. Germline assignment: CDR1 SGHVS and CDR2 FNYEAQ. This CDR3 has 17 residues. CDR3 DNA sequence: TGTGCCAGCAGCCCCCGCGACAGCGCGATATCCCTCTACGAGCAGTACTTC. This encodes CASSPRDSAISLYEQYF.

This clonotype turned up a few times. One end of the junction is discordant with germline, which a read error may explain. The V gene is TRBV3-1, the J gene TRBJ2-1, with D unclear. The CDR3 is made up of 11 amino acids. Germline lookup yields CDR1 LGHDT and CDR2 YNNKEL (reference sequence). The CDR3 DNA follows: TGTGCCAGCAGCCATGGCAGAACTTGGGTCTTC. Translation gives CASSHGRTWVF.

There are many counts of this clonotype. V gene TRBV15 combines with J gene TRBJ1-1; D call uncertain. Germline V lookup: CDR1 LNHNV, CDR2 YYDKDF (reference sequence). Deletions cut 0 bases from V and 6 bases from J, with 20 bases between. CDR3 length: 17 amino acids. In DNA, the CDR3 is TGTGCCACCAGCAGAGATCCCCCGGGCCTGGGAACGGCTGAAGCTTTCTTT. This translates into CATSRDPPGLGTAEAFF.

J is TRBJ2-3 and V is TRBV20-1, with D maybe TRBD2 (5 bases). The V gene lost 1 base and the J gene lost 2 bases, with 13 bases spanning the gap. Germline V lookup: CDR1 DFQATT, CDR2 SNEGSKA (reference sequence). CDR3 length equals 15 residues. As DNA, the CDR3 is TGCAGTGCTAGAGCGAGGACTCCCATCACAGATACGCAGTATTTT. Translating it yields CSARARTPITDTQYF.

This clonotype occurred a few times. This chain links TRBV4-3 with TRBJ2-3; D ambiguous. CDR1 and CDR2 (germline): LGHNA, YSLEER. V lost 1 base to trimming and J lost 2 bases, with 10 bases between them. The CDR3 runs 15 residues. CDR3 bases: TGCGCCAGCAGCCAAGCGATAGTTTCCACAGATACGCAGTATTTT. As protein: CASSQAIVSTDTQYF.

This clonotype was seen only a few times. The chain couples TRBV20-1 to TRBJ1-2; weak D call: TRBD1 (6 bases). CDR3 length: 15 residues. The germline V gene encodes CDR1 DFQATT and CDR2 SNEGSKA (reference sequence). The V and J ends lost 5 bases and 8 bases respectively, with 24 bases between them. For the CDR3, the DNA is TGCAGTGCTTTGGAGGGCAGGACAGCCAAGGAAGGCTACACCTTC. Its translation is CSALEGRTAKEGYTF.

The J gene is TRBJ2-5, the V gene TRBV28; tentative D call: TRBD2 (5 bases). Trimming shortened V by 4 bases and J by 8 bases, and 11 bases separated the two germline ends. This CDR3 is built from 12 residues. CDR1 and CDR2 (germline): MDHEN, SYDVKM. The CDR3 DNA reads TGTGCCAGCAGTTCGATCACTAGTACCCAGTACTTC. Its translation is CASSSITSTQYF. The entire variable domain, with the rest obtained from reference TRBV28 and TRBJ2-5, is as follows: DVKVTQSSRYLVKRTGEKVFLECVQDMDHENMFWYRQDPGLGLRLIYFSYDVKMKEKGDIPEGYSVSREKKERFSLILESASTNQTSMYLCASSSITSTQYFGPGTRLLVL.

The rearrangement links TRBV7-9 to TRBJ2-5, with D possibly matching TRBD1 (5 bases). Trimming pared 6 bases from V and 5 bases from J, leaving 19 bases between. The CDR3 loop spans 15 amino acids. Per germline, CDR1 SEHNR and CDR2 FQNEAQ (reference sequence). The chain's CDR3 is CASSLASGLGETQYF. The CDR3 DNA is TGTGCCAGCAGTTTGGCTTCAGGGCTTGGGGAGACCCAGTACTTC.

This clonotype has more than one count but fewer than ten. The chain's CDR3 is CATSRGRGLAGGSSYNEQFF. CDR3 DNA: TGTGCCACCAGCAGAGGACGGGGGCTAGCGGGAGGGAGCTCCTACAATGAGCAGTTCTTC. V is TRBV15 and J is TRBJ2-1; 12 positions agree with TRBD2. Trimming took 1 base from V and 0 from J; bases not matched to a gene: 10. Looked up from germline, CDR1 is LNHNV and CDR2 is YYDKDF (reference sequence). The CDR3 runs to 20 residues.

This clonotype has only a few counts. The V call is TRBV27, the J call TRBJ1-1; 8 bases are a match to TRBD1. This CDR3 region has 12 residues. The V gene end was trimmed by 10 bases and the J gene end by 7 bases; junction bases not matched to a gene: 8. The germline V gene has CDR1 MNHEY and CDR2 SMNVEV (reference sequence). For the CDR3, the DNA is TGTGCCACCAAGACAGGGGACCTTGAAGCTTTCTTT. Its protein product is CATKTGDLEAFF.

The rearrangement joins TRBV5-1 to TRBJ2-7; D might be TRBD2 (6 bases). Per germline, CDR1 SGHRS and CDR2 YFSETQ. The CDR3 contains 15 residues. Trimming took off 0 bases at V and 0 bases at J, with 10 bases between the two ends. The DNA for the CDR3 is TGCGCCAGCAGCTTGGATCAGACTAGCTCCTACGAGCAGTACTTC. This encodes CASSLDQTSSYEQYF. Supplemented by reference TRBV5-1 and TRBJ2-7, the full variable domain reads KAGVTQTPRYLIKTRGQQVTLSCSPISGHRSVSWYQQTPGQGLQFLFEYFSETQRNKGNFPGRFSGRQFSNSRSEMNVSTLELGDSALYLCASSLDQTSSYEQYFGPGTRLTVT.

V usage is TRBV5-1 and J usage is TRBJ2-3; 7 positions agree with TRBD2. V trimming: 4 bases; J trimming: 4 bases; junction bases outside the gene matches: 6. Germline V gives CDR1 SGHRS, CDR2 YFSETQ. The CDR3 has 14 amino acids. The CDR3 is CASSGREIPDTQYF. The CDR3 bases are TGCGCCAGCAGCGGGCGGGAGATACCAGATACGCAGTATTTT.

The chain couples TRBV27 to TRBJ2-3; 9 bases map to TRBD1. The germline V gene has CDR1 MNHEY and CDR2 SMNVEV (reference sequence). The CDR3 sequence is 16 residues long. Unmatched junction bases numbered 7, after V lost 1 base and J lost 5 bases. The CDR3 coding sequence is TGTGCCAGCAGTTTATACAGGGGGCGAGTCGGAGATACGCAGTATTTT. Its protein product is CASSLYRGRVGDTQYF.

This clonotype has only one observation. A much larger clone sits a single nucleotide away, making a read error possible. The V call is TRBV9, the J call TRBJ2-7, with TRBD2 matching over 9 bases. V gave up 3 bases and J gave up 3 bases; unmatched junction bases: 10. Looked up from germline, CDR1 is SGDLS and CDR2 is YYNGEE. The CDR3 has 16 amino acids. The chain's CDR3 is CASSAGSSSGIYEQYF. The CDR3 DNA reads as TGTGCCAGCAGCGCAGGGAGTTCTAGCGGGATCTACGAGCAGTACTTC.

There are a few counts of this clonotype. The V call is TRBV20-1, the J call TRBJ2-5, with D uncertain. V lost 3 bases and J 5 bases, leaving 13 bases between the germline ends. The V gene's germline CDR1 is DFQATT and CDR2 SNEGSKA (reference sequence). This CDR3 has 13 amino acids. Here the CDR3 DNA reads TGCAGTGCTAGTAAAGGGATAGGCGAGACCCAGTACTTC. It yields the protein CSASKGIGETQYF.

This clonotype appeared many times. The V call is TRBV5-1, the J call TRBJ2-5; TRBD1 is a possible D gene (5 bases). V was trimmed by 2 bases and J by 2 bases, leaving 10 bases between them. The CDR3 is made up of 14 amino acids. From germline, CDR1 is SGHRS and CDR2 YFSETQ. For the CDR3, the DNA is TGCGCCAGCAGCTTAGGGGCTACTCAAGAGACCCAGTACTTC. Amino acids: CASSLGATQETQYF. Based on the CDR3 plus reference TRBV5-1 and TRBJ2-5, the full variable domain is KAGVTQTPRYLIKTRGQQVTLSCSPISGHRSVSWYQQTPGQGLQFLFEYFSETQRNKGNFPGRFSGRQFSNSRSEMNVSTLELGDSALYLCASSLGATQETQYFGPGTRLLVL.

The rearrangement uses TRBV3-1 and TRBJ2-1; a possible D gene is TRBD2 (6 bases). Trimming pared 4 bases from V and 0 bases from J, leaving 13 bases between. There are 16 residues in the CDR3. The V gene's germline CDR1 is LGHDT and CDR2 YNNKEL (reference sequence). The CDR3 DNA sequence: TGTGCCAGCAGCCGGACCCAGCGGGTCTCCTACAATGAGCAGTTCTTC. It codes for CASSRTQRVSYNEQFF.

V gene TRBV10-3 combines with J gene TRBJ2-5; 11 bases map to TRBD2. The assigned J gene may be wrong: the sequence end matches TRBJ2-7 better. CDR3 length equals 17 residues. CDR1 is ENHRY and CDR2 is SYGVKD in the germline V gene. CDR3 region: CAISESSRVAGGNEQYF. The CDR3 nucleotides are TGTGCCATCAGTGAGTCGAGTAGGGTAGCGGGAGGGAACGAGCAGTACTTC.

This clonotype was counted ten times or more. The chain links TRBV27 to TRBJ2-1; 7 bases map to TRBD2. The CDR3 consists of 17 residues. CDR1 and CDR2 (germline): MNHEY, SMNVEV (reference sequence). V was clipped by 4 bases and J by 7 bases; unmatched bases: 16. The chain's CDR3 is CASSSALAGGVANEQFF. The CDR3 DNA is TGTGCCAGCAGTTCCGCGTTAGCGGGTGGGGTAGCTAATGAGCAGTTCTTC.

Only a few counts were recorded for this clonotype. The chain recombines TRBV10-3 with TRBJ1-2; unclear D gene. In germline, CDR1 is ENHRY, CDR2 SYGVKD. V lost 11 bases and J lost 4, with 14 bases in between. CDR3 length: 12 residues. The CDR3 here is CALWLPSYGYTF. The CDR3 DNA reads as TGTGCCCTCTGGTTACCATCCTATGGCTACACCTTC.

This chain connects TRBV20-1 to TRBJ2-1, with TRBD2 identical over 13 bases. After removal of 4 bases from V and 6 bases from J, the junction contained 6 bases not matched to a gene. This CDR3 spans 15 amino acids. Germline V gene lookup returns CDR1 DFQATT and CDR2 SNEGSKA (reference sequence). The CDR3 loop is CSATKRTSGSNEQFF. CDR3 DNA: TGCAGTGCTACGAAGAGGACTAGCGGGAGCAATGAGCAGTTCTTC.